The subject of this entry is one T cell receptor (beta chain). Its antigen remains unknown. Trimming removed 0 bases from V and 0 bases from J; junction bases left unmatched: 6. Germline CDR1 is SGHNT and CDR2 is YENEEA. The CDR3 extends over 18 amino acids. These data are taken from a study of shared clonotypes between healthy human individuals. Study details: CD8 memory received one plate per donor, CD8 naive two, CD4 memory three and CD4 naive three. Broader study findings: Unshared clonotypes carried lower generation probabilities than those common to all four donors.

It was CD45RO-negative cells, positively selected for CCR7, that made up naive CD8 cells, with terminally differentiated effector memory CD45RA+ cells excluded. Participating donors were healthy, HIV-negative adults free of recent acute infections or vaccinations. All participating donors were Caucasian adults from Nashville, Tennessee. This table comes from immunoSEQ multiplex PCR, and its TCRdb copy is limited to in-frame clones, with some not included. This sample carries some 600,000 clones, roughly 95% of them seen once, and the ten largest clones take 0.095% to 0.13%. This TCR derives from a woman aged 25 to 39 in good health. The specimen was naive CD8+ T cells sorted from blood. The chain uses TRBV11-3 and TRBJ2-2, with TRBD1 identical over 8 bases. The CDR3 DNA sequence: TGTGCCAGCAGCTTAGAACCGTGGGACAGGTCGAACACCGGGGAGCTGTTTTTT. Translated: CASSLEPWDRSNTGELFF.